This is a list of T cell receptor beta chains from one sample in a study of blood T cell repertoires in COVID-19. Data came from immunoSEQ multiplex PCR; TCRdb stores just in-frame clones and leaves some out. The sample shows 45,000 to 50,000 clones, roughly four fifths of them seen only once. The sample consisted of peripheral blood. The receptors here all came from a man in his forties or fifties with acute or convalescent COVID-19. Both conserved end residues are part of each CDR3. The D gene is left open where the match is weak. Clone size is shown for a subset of rows, as once, few, many or a class of expanded clone.

V	D	size	J	CDR3	DNA
TRBV24-1	NA	NA	TRBJ2-2	CATSVGPKGGSTGELFF	TGTGCCACCAGTGTTGGACCGAAAGGGGGTTCCACCGGGGAGCTGTTTTTT
TRBV7-3	NA	NA	TRBJ2-5	CASSPGSSQETQYF	TGTGCCAGCAGCCCGGGATCTTCTCAAGAGACCCAGTACTTC
TRBV5-1	NA	NA	TRBJ2-2	CASSLGQPNTGELFF	TGCGCCAGCAGCTTGGGACAGCCGAACACCGGGGAGCTGTTTTTT
TRBV6-5	NA	NA	TRBJ1-4	CASSYSNWQGGEKLFF	TGTGCCAGCAGTTACTCGAACTGGCAGGGCGGCGAAAAACTGTTTTTT
TRBV4-3	TRBD2	NA	TRBJ2-5	CASSQEWGAGGRETQYF	TGCGCCAGCAGCCAAGAGTGGGGAGCGGGGGGTAGGGAGACCCAGTACTTC
TRBV28	NA	NA	TRBJ2-3	CASRGHRLTDTQYF	TGTGCCAGCAGAGGACACAGACTCACAGATACGCAGTATTTT
TRBV5-8	TRBD1	NA	TRBJ2-3	CASTQGGRTDTQYF	TGTGCCAGCACACAGGGGGGAAGAACAGATACGCAGTATTTT
TRBV21-1	NA	NA	TRBJ2-5	CASSKVKAFGTQYF	TGTGCCAGCAGCAAAGTCAAAGCCTTCGGGACCCAGTACTTC
TRBV19	TRBD1	NA	TRBJ1-2	CASSRTGLGYTF	TGTGCCAGTAGTCGGACAGGGCTGGGCTACACCTTC
TRBV5-6	NA	NA	TRBJ1-2	CASSFSDSYGYTF	TGTGCCAGCAGCTTTTCCGACAGCTATGGCTACACCTTC
TRBV29-1	TRBD2	NA	TRBJ2-1	CSVILAGAHNEQFF	TGCAGCGTGATACTAGCGGGGGCCCACAATGAGCAGTTCTTC
TRBV10-2	NA	NA	TRBJ2-3	CASSQGFDTQYF	TGCGCCAGCTCACAGGGATTCGATACGCAGTATTTT
TRBV27	TRBD1	NA	TRBJ1-2	CASSSYRGSGYTF	TGTGCCAGCAGTTCCTACAGGGGATCTGGCTACACCTTC
TRBV5-1	NA	NA	TRBJ1-1	CASSLGTVGASTEAFF	TGCGCCAGCAGCTTGGGGACGGTGGGGGCGAGCACTGAAGCTTTCTTT
TRBV4-1	NA	NA	TRBJ2-2	CASSPPGTMAGELFF	TGCGCCAGCAGCCCCCCCGGGACAATGGCCGGGGAGCTGTTTTTT
TRBV7-2	TRBD2	NA	TRBJ2-5	CASSSGTTKETQYF	TGTGCCAGCAGCTCGGGGACTACAAAAGAGACCCAGTACTTC
TRBV7-8	TRBD1	NA	TRBJ1-3	CASSLQPGQGPGNTIYF	TGTGCCAGCAGCTTACAGCCGGGACAGGGTCCTGGAAACACCATATATTTT
TRBV5-1	NA	NA	TRBJ2-2	CASSAGAGDDGELFF	TGCGCCAGCAGCGCCGGAGCCGGGGATGACGGGGAGCTGTTTTTT
TRBV5-1	TRBD1	few	TRBJ2-1	CASSPGGGGSYNEQFF	TGCGCCAGCAGCCCAGGGGGCGGAGGCTCCTACAATGAGCAGTTCTTC
TRBV9	NA	NA	TRBJ2-5	CASSPRGGDVETQYF	TGTGCCAGCAGCCCGCGAGGAGGGGATGTGGAGACCCAGTACTTC
TRBV5-1	TRBD1	once	TRBJ2-2	CASSLRGQGEAGELFF	TGCGCCAGCAGCTTGCGGGGACAGGGTGAAGCCGGGGAGCTGTTTTTT
TRBV5-4	TRBD2	NA	TRBJ2-5	CASSLRVGGNQETQYF	TGTGCCAGCAGCTTGCGTGTGGGGGGGAACCAAGAGACCCAGTACTTC